These 19 T cell receptor beta chains originate from one sample sequenced in a study of control samples from healthy donors and cancer patients. Clones were sequenced by immunoSEQ multiplex PCR, and TCRdb holds only the in-frame ones, with some missing. The sample yields fewer than 95,000 clones, 70% to 90% seen once. The specimen sequenced was blood. The receptors were gathered from a woman aged 40 to 50 in good health.

With respect to this clone: One end of the junction does not line up with germline, which may come from a read error. The genes are TRBV2 and TRBJ2-5; D possibly corresponds to TRBD1 (6 bases). This CDR3 is 13 amino acids long. In germline, CDR1 is SNHLY, CDR2 FYNNEI. The CDR3 here is CASSQDSQGTQYF. The CDR3 region has the DNA TGTGCCAGCAGCCAGGACAGTCAAGGGACCCAGTACTTC.

This clone was recorded only once. J is TRBJ2-3 and V is TRBV3-1 (or the pseudogene TRBV3-2); 8 bases are a match to TRBD2. Germline V gene sequence: CDR1 LGHDT, CDR2 YNNKEL (reference sequence). The CDR3 runs 16 residues. V lost 0 bases, J lost 3 bases, and 5 bases stayed unmatched. CDR3 residues: CASSQDGGGLTDTQYF. The CDR3 nucleotides read TGTGCCAGCAGCCAAGACGGGGGGGGACTGACAGATACGCAGTATTTT.

The CDR3: CASRQGANSPLHF. The CDR3 region has the DNA TGTGCCAGTCGACAGGGGGCGAATTCACCCCTCCACTTT. The chain couples TRBV19 to TRBJ1-6, with 10 bases lining up with TRBD1. The V gene end was trimmed by 8 bases and the J gene end by 7 bases; junction bases not matched to a gene: 2. The CDR3 has 13 residues. Germline lookup yields CDR1 LNHDA and CDR2 SQIVND (reference sequence).

This chain joins TRBV5-1 and TRBJ2-5; D might be TRBD2 (6 bases). Germline values: CDR1 SGHRS, CDR2 YFSETQ. V lost 1 base, J lost 2 bases, and 9 bases lay in between. This CDR3 contains 14 residues. The CDR3 nucleotides are TGCGCCAGCAGCTTGCCGGGGACTCAAGAGACCCAGTACTTC. Its protein is CASSLPGTQETQYF.

The chain has TRBV4-1 and TRBJ2-7; tentatively, D is TRBD2 (5 bases). The V and J ends lost 4 bases and 1 base respectively, with 14 bases between them. Germline-derived CDR1 and CDR2 are MGHRA and YSYEKL. The length of the CDR3 is 15 residues. The CDR3 is CASSPGIGLSYEQYF. For the CDR3, the DNA is TGCGCCAGCAGCCCCGGTATCGGACTTTCCTACGAGCAGTACTTC.

CDR3 sequence: CSVEVGDRVTDTQYF. CDR3 nucleotide sequence: TGCAGCGTTGAAGTAGGGGACAGGGTGACAGATACGCAGTATTTT. This sequence joins TRBV29-1 and TRBJ2-3, with 9 bases matching TRBD1. The V gene's germline CDR1 is SQVTM and CDR2 ANQGSEA. This CDR3 has 15 residues. Trimming cost V 1 base and J 3 bases; bases outside gene matches: 5.

V gene TRBV29-1 combines with J gene TRBJ1-4; 7 nucleotides align to TRBD1. Trimming removed 5 bases from V and 8 bases from J; junction bases left unmatched: 11. Germline-derived CDR1 and CDR2 are SQVTM and ANQGSEA. The CDR3 is made up of 14 amino acids. The CDR3 DNA reads TGCAGCGTTAGATATACAGGGGTTCGGGAAAAACTGTTTTTT. Protein sequence: CSVRYTGVREKLFF.

This chain connects TRBV7-2 to TRBJ2-6; 8 bases are a match to TRBD2. This CDR3 contains 18 residues. Trimming at V came to 5 bases and at J to 3 bases, leaving 12 bases not matched to a gene. Per germline, CDR1 SGHTA and CDR2 FQGNSA. CDR3 sequence (DNA): TGTGCCAGCAGCCCCCCCATCGGGCGGGGGGTTGGGGCCAACGTCCTGACTTTC. Translating it yields CASSPPIGRGVGANVLTF.

The chain has TRBV3-1 (or the pseudogene TRBV3-2) and TRBJ1-5; D might be TRBD1 (6 bases). V shed 1 base and J shed 1 base, with 14 bases lying between them. In germline, CDR1 is LGHDT, CDR2 YNNKEL (reference sequence). This CDR3 contains 17 residues. CDR3 bases: TGTGCCAGCAGCCAAGGGTCCGGGGGGCTAAGCAATCAGCCCCAGCATTTT. It codes for CASSQGSGGLSNQPQHF.

This clone was observed a handful of times. CDR3: CASTPGLAGIQNIQYF. CDR3 nucleotides: TGTGCCAGTACCCCTGGACTAGCGGGCATCCAAAACATTCAGTACTTC. The J gene is TRBJ2-4, the V gene TRBV19; TRBD2 matches at 11 bases. Germline-derived CDR1 and CDR2 are LNHDA and SQIVND (reference sequence). With 7 bases clipped from V and 5 bases from J, the junction kept 10 bases outside the gene matches. This CDR3 comprises 16 residues. Combining the CDR3 with reference TRBV19 and TRBJ2-4 gives the whole variable domain DGGITQSPKYLFRKEGQNVTLSCEQNLNHDAMYWYRQDPGQGLRLIYYSQIVNDFQKGDIAEGYSVSREKKESFPLTVTSAQKNPTAFYLCASTPGLAGIQNIQYFGAGTRLSVL.

The chain carries TRBV30 and TRBJ1-2; the D gene is possibly TRBD1 (5 bases). The CDR3 consists of 14 residues. Looked up from germline, CDR1 is GTSNPN and CDR2 is SVGIG (reference sequence). V was trimmed by 2 bases and J by 7 bases, leaving 17 bases between them. The CDR3 bases are TGTGCCTGGAGTACCCGAGTGGGGCGTGGTGGCTACACCTTC. Translated: CAWSTRVGRGGYTF.

This clone appeared a single time. The rearrangement uses TRBV19 and TRBJ1-1; D might be TRBD1 (6 bases). Germline V CDR1 and CDR2: LNHDA, SQIVND (reference sequence). This CDR3 contains 15 residues. Trimming removed 6 bases from V and 1 base from J, with 15 bases in between. The CDR3 DNA is TGTGCCAGTAGGGGGGGCGGCCTTAAGAACACTGAAGCTTTCTTT. As protein: CASRGGGLKNTEAFF.

The rearrangement uses TRBV25-1 and TRBJ1-4; tentatively, D is TRBD1 (6 bases). Germline lookup yields CDR1 MGHDK and CDR2 SYGVNS. Trimming stripped 2 bases from V and 8 bases from J, with 12 bases between. The CDR3 is 14 amino acids. CDR3 in DNA: TGTGCCAGCAGTGAAGCAGGGGCAGGGGAAAAACTGTTTTTT. It translates to CASSEAGAGEKLFF.

Only a few counts were recorded for this clone. The chain has TRBV2 and TRBJ2-1; TRBD2 matches at 9 bases. J was trimmed by 8 bases and V by 3 bases; bases with no gene match: 8. Per germline, CDR1 SNHLY and CDR2 FYNNEI. The CDR3 consists of 15 residues. CDR3 residues: CASSDLGGGAYEQFF. DNA for the CDR3: TGTGCCAGCAGTGACTTGGGCGGGGGGGCCTATGAGCAGTTCTTC. The whole variable domain, remainder taken from reference TRBV2 and TRBJ2-1, is EPEVTQTPSHQVTQMGQEVILRCVPISNHLYFYWYRQILGQKVEFLVSFYNNEISEKSEIFDDQFSVERPDGSNFTLKIRSTKLEDSAMYFCASSDLGGGAYEQFFGPGTRLTVL.

The J gene is TRBJ2-2, the V gene TRBV5-1; D gene uncertain. Germline CDR1 is SGHRS and CDR2 is YFSETQ. Trimming stripped 4 bases from V and 3 bases from J, with 13 bases between. The CDR3 is made up of 15 amino acids. The CDR3 here is CASSPPERYTGELFF. DNA of the CDR3: TGCGCCAGCAGCCCCCCGGAACGATACACCGGGGAGCTGTTTTTT. Full variable domain (missing parts from reference TRBV5-1 and TRBJ2-2): KAGVTQTPRYLIKTRGQQVTLSCSPISGHRSVSWYQQTPGQGLQFLFEYFSETQRNKGNFPGRFSGRQFSNSRSEMNVSTLELGDSALYLCASSPPERYTGELFFGEGSRLTVL.

This sequence joins TRBV7-8 and TRBJ2-5; no definite D call. In germline, CDR1 is SGHVS, CDR2 FQNEAQ. The length of the CDR3 is 15 residues. V gave up 1 base and J gave up 1 base, with 10 bases separating them. The CDR3 sequence is CASSLGRNFQETQYF. The CDR3 nucleotides read TGTGCCAGCAGCTTAGGAAGGAATTTCCAAGAGACCCAGTACTTC.

This chain connects TRBV5-6 to TRBJ1-6; 12 nucleotides line up with TRBD1. Trimming at V came to 0 bases and at J to 8 bases, leaving 3 bases not matched to a gene. Germline CDR1 reads SGHDT; CDR2 reads YYEEEE. The CDR3 has 16 residues. In nucleotides, the CDR3 is TGTGCCAGCAGCTTGGGGGACAGGGGGCCCCATTCACCCCTCCACTTT. Protein: CASSLGDRGPHSPLHF.

This chain links TRBV5-5 with TRBJ2-3; no clear D gene. Germline lookup yields CDR1 SGHKS and CDR2 YYEKEE (reference sequence). Trimming shortened V by 3 bases and J by 0 bases, and 14 bases separated the two germline ends. CDR3 length equals 16 residues. CDR3 amino acids: CASSSQGASSTDTQYF. The DNA for the CDR3 is TGTGCCAGCAGCTCGCAAGGCGCTTCTAGCACAGATACGCAGTATTTT.

V is TRBV2 and J is TRBJ1-2, with 7 bases aligning to TRBD1. V shed 6 bases and J 8 bases; nucleotides not matched to a gene: 18. Germline assignment: CDR1 SNHLY and CDR2 FYNNEI. This CDR3 is 16 amino acids long. CDR3 sequence (DNA): TGTGCCAGCAGCGCGGACAGGCCGCAGGGCGTGGGAGGCTACACCTTC. Amino acid sequence: CASSADRPQGVGGYTF.